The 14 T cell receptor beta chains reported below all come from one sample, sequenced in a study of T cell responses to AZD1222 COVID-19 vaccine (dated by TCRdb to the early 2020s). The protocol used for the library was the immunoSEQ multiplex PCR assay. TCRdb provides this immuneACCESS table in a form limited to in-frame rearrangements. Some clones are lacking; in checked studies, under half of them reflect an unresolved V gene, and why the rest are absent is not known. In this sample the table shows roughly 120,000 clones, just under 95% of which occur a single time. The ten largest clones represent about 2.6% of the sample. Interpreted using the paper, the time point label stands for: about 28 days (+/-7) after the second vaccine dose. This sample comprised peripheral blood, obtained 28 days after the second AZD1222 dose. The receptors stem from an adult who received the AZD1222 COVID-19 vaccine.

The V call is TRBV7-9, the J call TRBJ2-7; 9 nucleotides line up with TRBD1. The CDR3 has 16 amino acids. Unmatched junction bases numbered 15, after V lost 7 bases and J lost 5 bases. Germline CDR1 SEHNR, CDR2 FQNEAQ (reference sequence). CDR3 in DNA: TGTGCCAGCAACCCCCTTGTGGGGACAGGGTACCACGAGCAGTACTTC. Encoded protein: CASNPLVGTGYHEQYF.

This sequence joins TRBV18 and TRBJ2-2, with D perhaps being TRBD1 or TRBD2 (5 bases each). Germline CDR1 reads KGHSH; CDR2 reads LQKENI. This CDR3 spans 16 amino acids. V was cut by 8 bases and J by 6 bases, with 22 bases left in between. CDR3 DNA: TGTGCCAGCGCTGCTCTGAGGGACCTGTCGGCCGGGGAGCTGTTTTTT. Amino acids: CASAALRDLSAGELFF. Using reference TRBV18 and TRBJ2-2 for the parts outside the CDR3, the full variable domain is NAGVMQNPRHLVRRRGQEARLRCSPMKGHSHVYWYRQLPEEGLKFMVYLQKENIIDESGMPKERFSAEFPKEGPSILRIQQVVRGDSAAYFCASAALRDLSAGELFFGEGSRLTVL.

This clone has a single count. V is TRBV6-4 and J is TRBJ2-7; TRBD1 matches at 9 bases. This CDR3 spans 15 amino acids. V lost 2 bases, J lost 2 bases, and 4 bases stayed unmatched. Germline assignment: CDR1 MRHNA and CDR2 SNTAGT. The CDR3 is CASSDGRDRAYEQYF. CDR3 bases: TGTGCCAGCAGTGACGGTCGGGACAGGGCCTACGAGCAGTACTTC.

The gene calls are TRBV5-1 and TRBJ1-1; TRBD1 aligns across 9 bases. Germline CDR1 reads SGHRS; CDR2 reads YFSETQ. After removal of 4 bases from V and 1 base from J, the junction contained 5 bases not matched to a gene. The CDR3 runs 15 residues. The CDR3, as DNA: TGCGCCAGCAGCGTCCCGGGACAGGGGAACACTGAAGCTTTCTTT. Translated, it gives CASSVPGQGNTEAFF. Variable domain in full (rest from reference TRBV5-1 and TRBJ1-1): KAGVTQTPRYLIKTRGQQVTLSCSPISGHRSVSWYQQTPGQGLQFLFEYFSETQRNKGNFPGRFSGRQFSNSRSEMNVSTLELGDSALYLCASSVPGQGNTEAFFGQGTRLTVV.

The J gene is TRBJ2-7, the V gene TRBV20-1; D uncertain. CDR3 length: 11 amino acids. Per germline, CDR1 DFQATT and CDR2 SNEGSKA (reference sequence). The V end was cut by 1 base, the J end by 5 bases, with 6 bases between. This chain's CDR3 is CSARGRNEQYF. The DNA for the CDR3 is TGCAGTGCTAGAGGCAGGAACGAGCAGTACTTC.

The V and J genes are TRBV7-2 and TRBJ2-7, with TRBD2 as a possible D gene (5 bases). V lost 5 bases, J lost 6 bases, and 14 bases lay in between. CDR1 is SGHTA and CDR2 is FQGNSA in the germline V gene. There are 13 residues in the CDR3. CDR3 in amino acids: CASSQGPAGEQYF. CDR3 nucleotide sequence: TGTGCCAGCAGCCAAGGCCCCGCGGGCGAGCAGTACTTC.

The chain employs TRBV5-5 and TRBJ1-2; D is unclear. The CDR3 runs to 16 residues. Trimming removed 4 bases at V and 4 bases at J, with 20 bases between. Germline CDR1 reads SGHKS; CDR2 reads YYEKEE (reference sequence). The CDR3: CASSTQRTETSYGYTF. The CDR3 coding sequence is TGTGCCAGCAGCACGCAACGGACGGAAACAAGCTATGGCTACACCTTC.

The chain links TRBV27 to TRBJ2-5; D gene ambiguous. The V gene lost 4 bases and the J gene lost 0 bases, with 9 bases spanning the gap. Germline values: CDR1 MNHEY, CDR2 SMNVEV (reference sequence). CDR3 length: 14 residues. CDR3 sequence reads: CASSSIEYQETQYF. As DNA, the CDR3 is TGTGCCAGCAGTTCGATAGAGTACCAAGAGACCCAGTACTTC.

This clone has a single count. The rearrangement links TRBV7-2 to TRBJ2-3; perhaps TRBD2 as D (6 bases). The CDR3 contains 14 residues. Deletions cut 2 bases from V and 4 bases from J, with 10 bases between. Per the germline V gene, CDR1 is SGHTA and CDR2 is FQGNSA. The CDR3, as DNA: TGTGCCAGCAGCTTAAGGTCTAGCGCAGATACGCAGTATTTT. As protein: CASSLRSSADTQYF.

CDR3 protein: CASSLLGGAADTQYF. The CDR3 nucleotides read TGTGCCAGCAGCTTATTAGGGGGGGCCGCCGATACGCAGTATTTT. This rearrangement joins TRBV7-6 to TRBJ2-3; D possibly corresponds to TRBD2 (7 bases). The CDR3 has 15 residues. Trimming took off 2 bases at V and 6 bases at J, with 15 bases between the two ends. The germline V gene encodes CDR1 SGHVS and CDR2 FNYEAQ.

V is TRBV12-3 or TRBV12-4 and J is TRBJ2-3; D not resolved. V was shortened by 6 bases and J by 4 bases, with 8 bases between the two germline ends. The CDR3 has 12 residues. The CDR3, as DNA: TGTGCCAGCAGCCTACGGGCAGATACGCAGTATTTT. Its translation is CASSLRADTQYF.

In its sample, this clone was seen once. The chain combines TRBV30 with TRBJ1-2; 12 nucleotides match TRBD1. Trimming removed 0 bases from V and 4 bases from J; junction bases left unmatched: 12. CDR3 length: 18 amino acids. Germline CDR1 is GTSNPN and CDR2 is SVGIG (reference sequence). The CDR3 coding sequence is TGTGCCTGGAGTGTGAGGTGGGGACAGGGGGCCTTGAGCTATGGCTACACCTTC. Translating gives CAWSVRWGQGALSYGYTF.

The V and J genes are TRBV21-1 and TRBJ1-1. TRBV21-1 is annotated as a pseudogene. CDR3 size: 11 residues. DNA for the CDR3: TGTGCCAGCAGCCGGGGGGATGAAGCTTTCTTT. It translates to CASSRGDEAFF.

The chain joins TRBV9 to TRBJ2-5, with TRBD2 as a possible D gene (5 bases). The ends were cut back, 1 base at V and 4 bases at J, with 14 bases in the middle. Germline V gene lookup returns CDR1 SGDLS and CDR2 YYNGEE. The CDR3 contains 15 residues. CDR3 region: CASSVRSVARETQYF. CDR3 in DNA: TGTGCCAGCAGCGTAAGGTCCGTAGCGCGAGAGACCCAGTACTTC.